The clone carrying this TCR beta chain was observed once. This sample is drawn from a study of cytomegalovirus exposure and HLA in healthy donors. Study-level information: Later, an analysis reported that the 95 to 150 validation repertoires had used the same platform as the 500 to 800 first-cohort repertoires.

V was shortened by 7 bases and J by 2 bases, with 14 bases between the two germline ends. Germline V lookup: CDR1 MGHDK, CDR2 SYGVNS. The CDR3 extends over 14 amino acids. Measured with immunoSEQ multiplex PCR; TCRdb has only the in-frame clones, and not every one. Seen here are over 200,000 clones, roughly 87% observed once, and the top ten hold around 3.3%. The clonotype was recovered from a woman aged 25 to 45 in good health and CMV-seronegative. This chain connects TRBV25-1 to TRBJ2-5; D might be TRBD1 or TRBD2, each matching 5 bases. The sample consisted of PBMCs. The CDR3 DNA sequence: TGTGCCAGCAACGGGCGAGAGGGGCAAGAGACCCAGTACTTC. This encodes CASNGREGQETQYF.